Below, 4 T cell receptor beta chains from the same sample are listed, as sequenced in a study of control samples from healthy donors and cancer patients. Assay: immunoSEQ multiplex PCR; the TCRdb copy retains only in-frame clones and omits some. The sample has 150,000 to 200,000 clones; roughly 90% are singletons. The sequenced material came from blood. The origin of the receptors is a man aged 25 to 45 in good health.

The CDR3 DNA follows: TGTGCCAGCAGCTCACACAGCCTTCCAGATACGCAGTATTTT. Protein sequence: CASSSHSLPDTQYF. V is TRBV13 and J is TRBJ2-3; D gene ambiguous. CDR3 length: 14 amino acids. Germline V gives CDR1 PRHDT, CDR2 FYEKMQ (reference sequence). Trimming cost V 4 bases and J 4 bases, with 12 bases left between them.

V gene TRBV5-4 combines with J gene TRBJ2-3; tentatively, D is TRBD2 (6 bases). This CDR3 contains 17 residues. Trimming removed 1 base at V and 1 base at J, with 16 bases between. The germline CDR1 and CDR2 sequences are SGHNT and YYREEE (reference sequence). The CDR3 region is CASSLWLASGGTDTQYF. Written as DNA, the CDR3 is TGTGCCAGCAGCTTGTGGCTAGCGTCCGGGGGCACAGATACGCAGTATTTT.

This rearrangement joins TRBV4-1 to TRBJ2-1; tentative D call: TRBD2 (6 bases). The CDR3 has 14 amino acids. V lost 7 bases, J lost 5 bases, and 15 bases lay in between. The germline V gene encodes CDR1 MGHRA and CDR2 YSYEKL. For the CDR3, the DNA is TGCGCCAGCAAACGGACTATCCAACACAATGAGCAGTTCTTC. It codes for CASKRTIQHNEQFF.

This sequence joins TRBV5-1 and TRBJ2-5; 7 positions match TRBD1. Germline V gene data show CDR1 as SGHRS and CDR2 as YFSETQ. The CDR3 sequence is 13 residues long. V lost 4 bases to trimming and J lost 4 bases; unmatched junction nucleotides: 4. CDR3 nucleotides: TGCGCCAGCAGCCCGCGACAGGGAGAGACCCAGTACTTC. It yields the protein CASSPRQGETQYF.